The rows below give T cell receptor beta chains drawn from one sample of a study of T cells after yellow fever vaccination. TCRdb re-called the 5' RACE reads with MiXCR, one entry per CDR3 protein. The sample holds 500,000 to 650,000 distinct CDR3 sequences; approximately 13% are singletons and the top ten take about 15%. The material was PBMCs, obtained on the day of the yellow fever booster vaccination. The receptors derive from a man aged 25 to 40 who received the YFV17D yellow fever vaccine. CDR3s include the opening cysteine and the closing phenylalanine or tryptophan. D genes are given only for firm matches. Some rows have no size entry. The others give once, few or many, or a class for an expanded clone.

clone size: few; D gene: .; CDR3 length: 14; V gene: TRBV6-5; J gene: TRBJ2-2; CDR3 DNA: TGTGCCAGCAGTTGGGACCTAAACACCGGGGAGCTGTTTTTT; CDR3 protein: CASSWDLNTGELFF
clone size: .; D gene: .; CDR3 length: 12; V gene: TRBV7-2; J gene: TRBJ2-3; CDR3 DNA: TGTGCCAGCAGCGCCCAGAGGGATACGCAGTATTTT; CDR3 protein: CASSAQRDTQYF
clone size: few; D gene: TRBD2; CDR3 length: 20; V gene: TRBV13; J gene: TRBJ2-2; CDR3 DNA: TGTGCCAGCAGCCCGGGACTAGCGGGAGCCGGAGGGAGGTTACCCGGGGAGCTGTTTTTT; CDR3 protein: CASSPGLAGAGGRLPGELFF
clone size: .; D gene: .; CDR3 length: 14; V gene: TRBV20-1; J gene: TRBJ2-3; CDR3 DNA: TGCAGTGCTAGCCTGGACTCTTACACAGATACGCAGTATTTT; CDR3 protein: CSASLDSYTDTQYF
clone size: few; D gene: .; CDR3 length: 16; V gene: TRBV4-3; J gene: TRBJ2-1; CDR3 DNA: TGCGCCAGCAGCCAAGAGGAAGGGGTCACATCTTATGAGCAGTTCTTC; CDR3 protein: CASSQEEGVTSYEQFF
clone size: .; D gene: .; CDR3 length: 15; V gene: TRBV5-1; J gene: TRBJ1-6; CDR3 DNA: TGCGCCAGCAGCTTGGAATTCTCCTATAATTCACCCCTCCACTTT; CDR3 protein: CASSLEFSYNSPLHF
clone size: few; D gene: TRBD2; CDR3 length: 15; V gene: TRBV12-3/TRBV12-4; J gene: TRBJ2-7; CDR3 DNA: TGTGCCAGCAGTTTTCTAGCGGGAGCCTCCTACGAGCAGTACTTC; CDR3 protein: CASSFLAGASYEQYF
clone size: few; D gene: .; CDR3 length: 13; V gene: TRBV30; J gene: TRBJ2-7; CDR3 DNA: TGTGCCTGGAGTAGGGCGAGGACCTACGAGCAGTACTTC; CDR3 protein: CAWSRARTYEQYF
clone size: many; D gene: .; CDR3 length: 14; V gene: TRBV28; J gene: TRBJ1-4; CDR3 DNA: TGTGCCAGCAGTCAAGACAGTTTGAATGAAAAACTGTTTTTT; CDR3 protein: CASSQDSLNEKLFF
clone size: .; D gene: .; CDR3 length: 14; V gene: TRBV19; J gene: TRBJ2-3; CDR3 DNA: TGTGCCAGTAGTATCTGGGAGAGCACAGATACGCAGTATTTT; CDR3 protein: CASSIWESTDTQYF
clone size: few; D gene: .; CDR3 length: 12; V gene: TRBV5-6; J gene: TRBJ2-1; CDR3 DNA: TGTGCCGGTAATGAAGGGGGCAATGAGCAGTTCTTC; CDR3 protein: CAGNEGGNEQFF
clone size: few; D gene: TRBD1; CDR3 length: 12; V gene: TRBV20-1; J gene: TRBJ2-1; CDR3 DNA: TGCAGTGCTACGGGACAGTACAATGAGCAGTTCTTC; CDR3 protein: CSATGQYNEQFF
clone size: many; D gene: .; CDR3 length: 15; V gene: TRBV6-1; J gene: TRBJ2-4; CDR3 DNA: TGTGCCAGCAGCGAGGGGGGACTAGCCAAAAACATTCAGTACTTC; CDR3 protein: CASSEGGLAKNIQYF
clone size: .; D gene: .; CDR3 length: 13; V gene: TRBV24-1; J gene: TRBJ1-2; CDR3 DNA: TGTGCCACCAGTGATACCGCCGTTGGTGGCTACACCTTC; CDR3 protein: CATSDTAVGGYTF
clone size: .; D gene: .; CDR3 length: 13; V gene: TRBV6-2/TRBV6-3; J gene: TRBJ2-1; CDR3 DNA: TGTGCCAGCAAGCCCGCCTGGGCCGATGAGCAGTTCTTC; CDR3 protein: CASKPAWADEQFF
clone size: few; D gene: .; CDR3 length: 14; V gene: TRBV12-3/TRBV12-4; J gene: TRBJ2-7; CDR3 DNA: TGTGCCAGCAGTTTTCTCGTGGGTTCCTACGAGCAGTACTTC; CDR3 protein: CASSFLVGSYEQYF
clone size: few; D gene: .; CDR3 length: 16; V gene: TRBV11-3; J gene: TRBJ2-1; CDR3 DNA: TGTGCCAGCAGCTCCACCCGAGATGGTGCCTACAATGAGCAGTTCTTC; CDR3 protein: CASSSTRDGAYNEQFF
clone size: few; D gene: .; CDR3 length: 12; V gene: TRBV12-3/TRBV12-4; J gene: TRBJ2-7; CDR3 DNA: TGTGCCAGCACCAAGGACGGCTACGAGCAGTACTTC; CDR3 protein: CASTKDGYEQYF
clone size: .; D gene: TRBD1; CDR3 length: 18; V gene: TRBV10-2; J gene: TRBJ2-6; CDR3 DNA: TGCGCCAGCAGCGTAGGACAGGAGGTTACCTCTGGGGCCAACGTCCTGACTTTC; CDR3 protein: CASSVGQEVTSGANVLTF
clone size: .; D gene: .; CDR3 length: 14; V gene: TRBV7-8; J gene: TRBJ2-3; CDR3 DNA: TGTGCCAGCAGCTTAGCAATCACGGGAGATACGCAGTATTTT; CDR3 protein: CASSLAITGDTQYF
clone size: .; D gene: TRBD2; CDR3 length: 11; V gene: TRBV29-1; J gene: TRBJ2-7; CDR3 DNA: TGCAGCCCCCGCGGGGGAGGCGAGCAGTACTTC; CDR3 protein: CSPRGGGEQYF
clone size: few; D gene: TRBD1; CDR3 length: 15; V gene: TRBV10-3; J gene: TRBJ2-2; CDR3 DNA: TGTGCCATCAGTACCGGGACAGGGACCACCGGGGAGCTGTTTTTT; CDR3 protein: CAISTGTGTTGELFF
clone size: few; D gene: .; CDR3 length: 16; V gene: TRBV7-9; J gene: TRBJ2-1; CDR3 DNA: TGTGCCAGCTACAGTCCAGCGCTAAGCTCCTACAATGAGCAGTTCTTC; CDR3 protein: CASYSPALSSYNEQFF
clone size: few; D gene: .; CDR3 length: 13; V gene: TRBV10-2; J gene: TRBJ2-5; CDR3 DNA: TGCGCCAGCAGCTCCGGGCAGGGCTGGGCCCAGTACTTC; CDR3 protein: CASSSGQGWAQYF
clone size: .; D gene: .; CDR3 length: 16; V gene: TRBV28; J gene: TRBJ2-7; CDR3 DNA: TGTGCCAGCAGTTCAGTATTGGGATGGCTTCCCCACGAGCAGTACTTC; CDR3 protein: CASSSVLGWLPHEQYF
clone size: few; D gene: .; CDR3 length: 14; V gene: TRBV19; J gene: TRBJ1-4; CDR3 DNA: TGTGCCAGTGTTATGGCAGGACCTAATGAAAAACTGTTTTTT; CDR3 protein: CASVMAGPNEKLFF
clone size: .; D gene: .; CDR3 length: 11; V gene: TRBV7-9; J gene: TRBJ1-1; CDR3 DNA: TGTGCCAGCAGCAGACACAGTGAAGCTTTCTTT; CDR3 protein: CASSRHSEAFF
clone size: .; D gene: .; CDR3 length: 15; V gene: TRBV15; J gene: TRBJ2-3; CDR3 DNA: TGTGCCACCAGCCGAGACAGGACTAACACAGATACGCAGTATTTT; CDR3 protein: CATSRDRTNTDTQYF
clone size: few; D gene: TRBD2; CDR3 length: 16; V gene: TRBV7-9; J gene: TRBJ2-3; CDR3 DNA: TGTGCCAGCAGCCCCCGCAACCGAGGACTAGCGGGAGCGCAGTATTTT; CDR3 protein: CASSPRNRGLAGAQYF
clone size: .; D gene: .; CDR3 length: 15; V gene: TRBV28; J gene: TRBJ1-5; CDR3 DNA: TGTGCCAGCAGTTCTACACCTTATAGCAATCAGCCCCAGCATTTT; CDR3 protein: CASSSTPYSNQPQHF
clone size: .; D gene: .; CDR3 length: 14; V gene: TRBV6-5; J gene: TRBJ1-6; CDR3 DNA: TGTGCCAGCCGCGACAGGCGAACTAATTCACCCCTCCACTTT; CDR3 protein: CASRDRRTNSPLHF
clone size: .; D gene: TRBD2; CDR3 length: 13; V gene: TRBV20-1; J gene: TRBJ2-7; CDR3 DNA: TGCAGTGCTGCTAGCGGGGCCTCCTACGAGCAGTACTTC; CDR3 protein: CSAASGASYEQYF
clone size: few; D gene: .; CDR3 length: 14; V gene: TRBV7-2; J gene: TRBJ2-7; CDR3 DNA: TGTGCCAGCAGCTATGGAGACAGAGCTACGAAGCAGTACTTC; CDR3 protein: CASSYGDRATKQYF
clone size: .; D gene: .; CDR3 length: 13; V gene: TRBV20-1; J gene: TRBJ1-1; CDR3 DNA: TGCAGTGCTCACACTGGAAAGAACACTGAAGCTTTCTTT; CDR3 protein: CSAHTGKNTEAFF
clone size: few; D gene: .; CDR3 length: 13; V gene: TRBV20-1; J gene: TRBJ1-6; CDR3 DNA: TGCAGTGCTAGACCGGACCTTGGTTCACCCCTCCACTTT; CDR3 protein: CSARPDLGSPLHF
clone size: .; D gene: .; CDR3 length: 16; V gene: TRBV7-9; J gene: TRBJ2-1; CDR3 DNA: TGTGCCAGCAGCCTGGGTTCGAGGGGGGGGTACAATGAGCAGTTCTTC; CDR3 protein: CASSLGSRGGYNEQFF
clone size: few; D gene: TRBD1; CDR3 length: 16; V gene: TRBV12-3/TRBV12-4; J gene: TRBJ1-2; CDR3 DNA: TGTGCCAGCAGTAGAAGTCCCGGGACAGGGAACTATGGCTACACCTTC; CDR3 protein: CASSRSPGTGNYGYTF
clone size: few; D gene: .; CDR3 length: 16; V gene: TRBV11-2; J gene: TRBJ2-7; CDR3 DNA: TGTGCCAGCAGCTTAGAGGCCTATCGGACAGACAATGAGCAGTACTTC; CDR3 protein: CASSLEAYRTDNEQYF
clone size: .; D gene: .; CDR3 length: 14; V gene: TRBV28; J gene: TRBJ2-5; CDR3 DNA: TGTGCCAGCAGTCGGGGGCCATCACAAGAGACCCAGTACTTC; CDR3 protein: CASSRGPSQETQYF